This T cell receptor (beta chain) appears in the sequencing data of a study of shared clonotypes between healthy human individuals. Looking at the study overall: Samples came from a couple of female and a few male donors aged 18 to 49. A donor's plate count was three for CD4 naive and three for CD4 memory; CD8 naive had two and CD8 memory one.

The naive CD8 subset, CD45RO-negative cells positively selected for CCR7, excluded terminally differentiated effector memory CD45RA+ cells. For this clone: As yet, its antigen is unknown.

Sequencing used immunoSEQ multiplex PCR; TCRdb keeps in-frame clones, though not all of them. The table shows about 2.1 million clones, with 90% to 95% occurring only once. Study outcomes and limitations: A handful of donors showed sharing of approximately 4.7% of naive CD4 clonotypes.

There are 11 residues in the CDR3. Germline lookup yields CDR1 MDHEN and CDR2 SYDVKM. The V and J ends lost 5 bases and 7 bases respectively, with 6 bases between them. V and J are TRBV28 and TRBJ1-5; unclear D gene. The sample comprised naive CD8+ T cells from PBMCs. This clonotype originated in a man between 18 and 35 years old in good health. Some clones in this sample may be carry-over from other donors' samples. CDR3: CASSGYQPQHF. The CDR3 DNA sequence: TGTGCCAGCAGTGGTTACCAGCCCCAGCATTTT. The variable domain in full, with the rest retrieved from reference TRBV28 and TRBJ1-5, is DVKVTQSSRYLVKRTGEKVFLECVQDMDHENMFWYRQDPGLGLRLIYFSYDVKMKEKGDIPEGYSVSREKKERFSLILESASTNQTSMYLCASSGYQPQHFGDGTRLSIL.